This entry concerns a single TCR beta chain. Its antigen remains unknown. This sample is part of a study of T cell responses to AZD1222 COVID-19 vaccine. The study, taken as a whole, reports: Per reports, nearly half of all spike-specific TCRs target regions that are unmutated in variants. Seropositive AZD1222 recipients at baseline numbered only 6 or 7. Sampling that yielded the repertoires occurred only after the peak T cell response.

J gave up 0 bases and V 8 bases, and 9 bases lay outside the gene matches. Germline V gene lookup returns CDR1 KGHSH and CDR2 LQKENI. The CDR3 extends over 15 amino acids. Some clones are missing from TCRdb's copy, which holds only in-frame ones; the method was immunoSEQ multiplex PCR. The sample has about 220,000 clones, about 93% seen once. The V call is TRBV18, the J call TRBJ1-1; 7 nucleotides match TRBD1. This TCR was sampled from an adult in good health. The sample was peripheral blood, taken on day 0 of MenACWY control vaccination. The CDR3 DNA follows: TGTGCCAGCCCAGGTAGGGGACAGATGAACACTGAAGCTTTCTTT. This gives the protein CASPGRGQMNTEAFF.